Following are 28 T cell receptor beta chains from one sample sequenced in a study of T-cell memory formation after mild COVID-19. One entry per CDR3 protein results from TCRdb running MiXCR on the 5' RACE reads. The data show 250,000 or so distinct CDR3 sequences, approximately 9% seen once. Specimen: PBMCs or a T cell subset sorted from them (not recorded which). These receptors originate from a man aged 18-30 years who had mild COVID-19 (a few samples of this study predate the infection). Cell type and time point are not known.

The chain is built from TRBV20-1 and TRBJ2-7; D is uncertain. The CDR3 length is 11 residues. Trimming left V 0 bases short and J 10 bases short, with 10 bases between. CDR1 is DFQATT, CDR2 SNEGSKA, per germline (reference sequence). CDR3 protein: CSARDLWGQYF. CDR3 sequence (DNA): TGCAGTGCTAGAGATCTCTGGGGTCAGTACTTC.

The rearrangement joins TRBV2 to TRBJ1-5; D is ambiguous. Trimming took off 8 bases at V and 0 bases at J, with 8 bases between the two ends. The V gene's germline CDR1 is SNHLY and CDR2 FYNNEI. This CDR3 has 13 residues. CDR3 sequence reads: CASRYFSNQPQHF. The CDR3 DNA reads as TGTGCCAGCCGTTATTTTAGCAATCAGCCCCAGCATTTT. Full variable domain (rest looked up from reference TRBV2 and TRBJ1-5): EPEVTQTPSHQVTQMGQEVILRCVPISNHLYFYWYRQILGQKVEFLVSFYNNEISEKSEIFDDQFSVERPDGSNFTLKIRSTKLEDSAMYFCASRYFSNQPQHFGDGTRLSIL.

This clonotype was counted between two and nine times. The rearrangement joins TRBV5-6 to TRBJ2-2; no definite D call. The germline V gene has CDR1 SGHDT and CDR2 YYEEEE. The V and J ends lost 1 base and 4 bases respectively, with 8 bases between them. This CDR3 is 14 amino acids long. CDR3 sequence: CASSLWLGTGELFF. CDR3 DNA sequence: TGTGCCAGCAGCTTGTGGTTGGGCACCGGGGAGCTGTTTTTT.

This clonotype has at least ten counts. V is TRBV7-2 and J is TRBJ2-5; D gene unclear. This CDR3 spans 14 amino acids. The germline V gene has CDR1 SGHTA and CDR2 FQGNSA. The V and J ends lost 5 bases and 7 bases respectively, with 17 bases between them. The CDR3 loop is CASSLRVLLGTQYF. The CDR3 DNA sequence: TGTGCCAGCAGCCTCCGGGTGCTCCTCGGGACCCAGTACTTC.

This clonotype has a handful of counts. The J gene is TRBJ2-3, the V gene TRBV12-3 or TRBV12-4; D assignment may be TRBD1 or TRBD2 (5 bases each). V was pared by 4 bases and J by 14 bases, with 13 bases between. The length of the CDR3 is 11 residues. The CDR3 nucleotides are TGTGCCAGCAGTTCGGGACGTAACGGGTATTTT. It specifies CASSSGRNGYF.

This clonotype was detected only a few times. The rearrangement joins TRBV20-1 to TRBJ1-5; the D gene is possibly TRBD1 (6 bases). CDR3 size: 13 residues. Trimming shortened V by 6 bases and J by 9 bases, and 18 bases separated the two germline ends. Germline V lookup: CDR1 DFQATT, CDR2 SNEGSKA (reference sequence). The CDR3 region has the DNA TGCAGTGCCGGGGGGACACCCAAATCGCCCCAGCATTTT. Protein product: CSAGGTPKSPQHF.

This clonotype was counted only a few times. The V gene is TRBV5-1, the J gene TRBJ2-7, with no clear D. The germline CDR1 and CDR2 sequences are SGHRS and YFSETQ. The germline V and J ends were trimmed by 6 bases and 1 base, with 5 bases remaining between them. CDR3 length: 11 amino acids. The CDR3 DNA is TGCGCCAGCATCGCATCCTACGAGCAGTACGTC. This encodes CASIASYEQYV.

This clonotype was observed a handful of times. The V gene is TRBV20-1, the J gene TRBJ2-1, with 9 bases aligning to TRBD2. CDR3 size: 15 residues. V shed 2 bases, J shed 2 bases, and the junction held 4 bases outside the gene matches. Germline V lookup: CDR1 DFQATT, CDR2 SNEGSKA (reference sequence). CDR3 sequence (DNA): TGCAGTGCTAGAAAAGCGGGGGGAACCTACAATGAGCAGTTCTTC. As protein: CSARKAGGTYNEQFF.

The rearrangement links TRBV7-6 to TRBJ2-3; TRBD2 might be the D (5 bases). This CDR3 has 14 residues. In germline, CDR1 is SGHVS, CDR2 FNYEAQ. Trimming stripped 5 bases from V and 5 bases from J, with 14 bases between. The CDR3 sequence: CASSPNGMGDTQYF. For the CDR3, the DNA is TGTGCCAGCAGCCCGAACGGGATGGGAGATACGCAGTATTTT.

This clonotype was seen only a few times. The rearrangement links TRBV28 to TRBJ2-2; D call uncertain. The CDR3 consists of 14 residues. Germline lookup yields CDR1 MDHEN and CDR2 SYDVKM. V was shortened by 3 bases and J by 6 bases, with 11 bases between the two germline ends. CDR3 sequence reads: CASSFRGLAGELFF. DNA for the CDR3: TGTGCCAGCAGTTTCCGAGGCCTAGCCGGGGAGCTGTTTTTT.

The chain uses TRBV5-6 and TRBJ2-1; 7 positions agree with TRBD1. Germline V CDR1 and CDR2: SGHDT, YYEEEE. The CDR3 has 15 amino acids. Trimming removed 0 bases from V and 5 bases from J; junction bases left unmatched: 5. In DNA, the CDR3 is TGTGCCAGCAGCTTGGCCGGGACAGTACACAATGAGCAGTTCTTC. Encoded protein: CASSLAGTVHNEQFF.

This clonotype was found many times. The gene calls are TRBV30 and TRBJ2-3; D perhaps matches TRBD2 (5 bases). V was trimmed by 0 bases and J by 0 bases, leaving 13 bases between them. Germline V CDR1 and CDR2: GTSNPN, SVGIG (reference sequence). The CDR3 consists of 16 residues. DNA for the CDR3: TGTGCCTGGAGTGTGGGCTGGACTGCTAGCACAGATACGCAGTATTTT. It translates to CAWSVGWTASTDTQYF.

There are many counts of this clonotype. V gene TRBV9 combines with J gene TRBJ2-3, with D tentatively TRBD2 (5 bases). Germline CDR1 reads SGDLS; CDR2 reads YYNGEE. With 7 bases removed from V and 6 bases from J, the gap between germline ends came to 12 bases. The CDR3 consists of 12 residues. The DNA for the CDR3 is TGTGCCAGCGCCTCCCCTAGCGATACGCAGTATTTT. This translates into CASASPSDTQYF.

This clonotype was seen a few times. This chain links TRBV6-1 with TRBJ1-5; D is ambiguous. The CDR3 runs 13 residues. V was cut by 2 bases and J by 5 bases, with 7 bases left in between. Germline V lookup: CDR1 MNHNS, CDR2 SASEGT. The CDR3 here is CASSEREYQPQHF. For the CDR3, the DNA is TGTGCCAGCAGTGAACGGGAATATCAGCCCCAGCATTTT.

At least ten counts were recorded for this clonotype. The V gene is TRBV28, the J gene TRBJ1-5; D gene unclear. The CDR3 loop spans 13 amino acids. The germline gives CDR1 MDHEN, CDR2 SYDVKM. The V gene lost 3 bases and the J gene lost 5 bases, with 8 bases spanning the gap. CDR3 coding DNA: TGTGCCAGCAGTTTGATTAGGGATCAGCCCCAGCATTTT. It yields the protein CASSLIRDQPQHF.

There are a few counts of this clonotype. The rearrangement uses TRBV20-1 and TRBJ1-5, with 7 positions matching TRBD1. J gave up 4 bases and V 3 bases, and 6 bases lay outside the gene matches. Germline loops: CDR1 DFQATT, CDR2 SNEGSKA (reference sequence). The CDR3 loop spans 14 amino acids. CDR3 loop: CSASGGQPNQPQHF. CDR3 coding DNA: TGCAGTGCTAGCGGGGGACAGCCTAATCAGCCCCAGCATTTT.

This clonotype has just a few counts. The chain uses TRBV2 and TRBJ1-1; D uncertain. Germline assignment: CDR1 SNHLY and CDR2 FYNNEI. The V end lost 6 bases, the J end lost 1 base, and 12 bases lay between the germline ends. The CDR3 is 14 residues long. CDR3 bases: TGTGCCAGCAGCACCCAAGGCGAGAACACTGAAGCTTTCTTT. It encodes CASSTQGENTEAFF.

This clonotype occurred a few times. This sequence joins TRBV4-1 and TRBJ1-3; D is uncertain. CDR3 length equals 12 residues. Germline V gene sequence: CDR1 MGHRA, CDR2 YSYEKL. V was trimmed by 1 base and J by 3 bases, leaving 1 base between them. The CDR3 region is CASSQVGNTIYF. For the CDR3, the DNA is TGCGCCAGCAGCCAAGTTGGAAACACCATATATTTT.

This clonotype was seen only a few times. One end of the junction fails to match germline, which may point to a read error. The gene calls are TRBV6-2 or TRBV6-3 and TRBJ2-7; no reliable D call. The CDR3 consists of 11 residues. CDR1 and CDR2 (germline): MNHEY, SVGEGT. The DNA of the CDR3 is TGTGCCAGCTCGAGCTCCTGCGAGCAGTACTTC. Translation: CASSSSCEQYF.

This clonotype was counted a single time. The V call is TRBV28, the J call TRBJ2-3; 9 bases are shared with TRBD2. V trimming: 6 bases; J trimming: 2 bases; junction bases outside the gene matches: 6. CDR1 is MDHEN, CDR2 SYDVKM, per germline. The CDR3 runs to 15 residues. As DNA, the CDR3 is TGTGCCAGCAGCCAAATAGCGGGGGCCACAGATACGCAGTATTTT. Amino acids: CASSQIAGATDTQYF. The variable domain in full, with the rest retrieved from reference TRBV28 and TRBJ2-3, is DVKVTQSSRYLVKRTGEKVFLECVQDMDHENMFWYRQDPGLGLRLIYFSYDVKMKEKGDIPEGYSVSREKKERFSLILESASTNQTSMYLCASSQIAGATDTQYFGPGTRLTVL.

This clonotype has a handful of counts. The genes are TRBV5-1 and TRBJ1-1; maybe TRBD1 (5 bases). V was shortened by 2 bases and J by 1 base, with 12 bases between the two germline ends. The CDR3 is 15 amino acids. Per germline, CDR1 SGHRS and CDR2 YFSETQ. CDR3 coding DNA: TGCGCCAGCAGCTTCCCGGGACGGCAGAACACTGAAGCTTTCTTT. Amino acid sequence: CASSFPGRQNTEAFF.

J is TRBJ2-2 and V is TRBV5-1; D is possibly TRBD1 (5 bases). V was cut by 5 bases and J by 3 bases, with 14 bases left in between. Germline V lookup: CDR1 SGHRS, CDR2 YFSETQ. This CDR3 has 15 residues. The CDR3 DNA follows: TGCGCCAGCAGTTCCGCAACAGGAGACACCGGGGAGCTGTTTTTT. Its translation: CASSSATGDTGELFF.

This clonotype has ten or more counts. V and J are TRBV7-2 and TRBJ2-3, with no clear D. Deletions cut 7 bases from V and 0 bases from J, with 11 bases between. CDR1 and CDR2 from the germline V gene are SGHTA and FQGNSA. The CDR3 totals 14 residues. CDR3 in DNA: TGTGCCAGCACCTCGACTTTTAGCACAGATACGCAGTATTTT. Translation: CASTSTFSTDTQYF.

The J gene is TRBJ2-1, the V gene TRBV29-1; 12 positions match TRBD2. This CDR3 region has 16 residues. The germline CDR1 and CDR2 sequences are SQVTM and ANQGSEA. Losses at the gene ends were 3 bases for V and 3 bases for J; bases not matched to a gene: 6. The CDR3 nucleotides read TGCAGCGTTGAGCCGACTAGCGGGGGCTTCTACAATGAGCAGTTCTTC. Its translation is CSVEPTSGGFYNEQFF.

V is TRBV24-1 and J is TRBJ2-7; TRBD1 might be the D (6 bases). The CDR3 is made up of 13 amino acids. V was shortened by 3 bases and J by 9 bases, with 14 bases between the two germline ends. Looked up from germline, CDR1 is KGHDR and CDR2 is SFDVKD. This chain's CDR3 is CATSDPRDNRQYV. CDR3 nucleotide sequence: TGTGCCACCAGTGATCCCAGGGACAATCGGCAGTACGTC.

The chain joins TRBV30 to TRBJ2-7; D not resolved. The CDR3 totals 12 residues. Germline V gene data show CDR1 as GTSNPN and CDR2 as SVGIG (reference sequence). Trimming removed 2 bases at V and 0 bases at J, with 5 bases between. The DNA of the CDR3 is TGTGCCTGGAGTTTTAGCTCCTACGAGCAGTACTTC. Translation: CAWSFSSYEQYF.

CDR3 DNA sequence: TGCGCCAGCAGCCAAGATATACAACCTGGAAACACCATATATTTT. Residues: CASSQDIQPGNTIYF. The chain carries TRBV4-3 and TRBJ1-3; the D is unclear. Trimming left V 0 bases short and J 2 bases short, with 8 bases between. Germline V gene sequence: CDR1 LGHNA, CDR2 YSLEER. The CDR3 runs 15 residues.

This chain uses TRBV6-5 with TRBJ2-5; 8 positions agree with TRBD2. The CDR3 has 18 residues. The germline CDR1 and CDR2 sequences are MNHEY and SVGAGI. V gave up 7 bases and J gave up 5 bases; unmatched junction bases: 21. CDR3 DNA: TGTGCCAGCAAAGTTGGTGGGTCGGCGGGGGGCCCGGGGGAGACCCAGTACTTC. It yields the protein CASKVGGSAGGPGETQYF.